Reported below is one T cell receptor beta chain. Antigen unknown. CDR1 and CDR2 from the germline V gene are SGHDN and FVKESK. Germline trimming cut 3 bases from V and 4 bases from J; bases unmatched to any gene: 8. There are 16 residues in the CDR3. These data originate in a study of molecular identifiers for immune sequencing clone quantification. MiXCR was run by TCRdb on the PCR reads, yielding one entry per CDR3 protein. The sample holds hundreds of thousands of distinct CDR3 sequences; 25% are singletons and the top ten take about 0.84%. Findings and limits, study-wide: Highly expanded clone sizes could end up underestimated if a barcode were shared by identical TCR molecules.

The material sequenced was naive CD8+ T cells from blood, with Jurkat cell RNA spiked in. The subset here: FACS-sorted CD8+CD4-CCR7+CD45RA+ naive T cells. The chain links TRBV14 to TRBJ2-1; 8 nucleotides align to TRBD2. This TCR came from a human donor in good health. Some libraries in this study had Jurkat cell RNA spiked in. The CDR3 reads CASSQAGVAGYNEQFF. The CDR3 region has the DNA TGTGCCAGCAGCCAGGCGGGCGTAGCGGGATACAATGAGCAGTTCTTC.